Reported below is one T cell receptor (beta chain). The antigen remains unidentified. This sample is drawn from a study of Tregs in tolerant kidney transplant recipients. Study-level results: The most relevant donor-specific Treg TCRbeta repertoire apparently came from expansion with activated donor B cells. Few patients were studied, so findings need validation in larger groups.

Some clones are missing from TCRdb's copy, which holds only in-frame ones; the method was immunoSEQ multiplex PCR. There are about 46,000 clones in the sample; roughly 89% occur only once, and 0.55% to 0.85% lies in the top ten. V shed 3 bases and J shed 1 base, with 16 bases lying between them. The CDR3 runs 16 residues. Sequencing input: Tregs from blood. The chain combines TRBV5-3 with TRBJ1-2, with a tentative D call TRBD1 (5 bases). TRBV5-3 is an open reading frame, and its role is uncertain. This TCR was sampled from a human donor in good health. The CDR3 DNA sequence: TGTGCCAGAAGCTCGACGGGGCCAGCTTTTAACTATGGCTACACCTTC. It is translated as CARSSTGPAFNYGYTF.